Listed here are 31 T cell receptor beta chains from one sample, sequenced in a study of cytomegalovirus exposure and HLA in healthy donors. The PCR used 60 Vbeta and 13 Jbeta primers. TCRdb's table, derived via immunoSEQ multiplex PCR, lists solely in-frame clones and lacks some. The sample has about 51,000 clones, and its top ten clones hold about 25%. The sequencing sample was made of PBMCs. These TCRs come from a man between 40 and 49 years old in good health and CMV-seropositive.

The gene calls are TRBV10-1 and TRBJ2-1; D call uncertain. The V and J ends lost 8 bases and 7 bases respectively, with 12 bases between them. This CDR3 is 12 amino acids long. Germline CDR1 and CDR2: WNHNN and SYGVQD (reference sequence). CDR3 loop: CASGTNQNEQFF. CDR3 nucleotide sequence: TGCGCCAGCGGTACAAACCAAAATGAGCAGTTCTTC.

The genes are TRBV4-2 and TRBJ2-7, with D maybe TRBD1 (5 bases). The CDR3 has 16 residues. V was clipped by 2 bases and J by 5 bases, with 19 bases between them. Germline V gene data show CDR1 as LGHNA and CDR2 as YNFKEQ. The CDR3 here is CASSQKGTGGVDEQYF. CDR3 DNA sequence: TGTGCCAGCAGCCAAAAGGGAACAGGTGGGGTCGACGAGCAGTACTTC.

The rearrangement uses TRBV27 and TRBJ1-5; tentative D call: TRBD1 (6 bases). Trimming pared 4 bases from V and 1 base from J, leaving 14 bases between. This CDR3 is built from 16 residues. Germline V gene lookup returns CDR1 MNHEY and CDR2 SMNVEV (reference sequence). CDR3 residues: CASSSLQGWSNQPQHF. CDR3 DNA: TGTGCCAGCAGTTCCTTACAGGGTTGGAGCAATCAGCCCCAGCATTTT.

The chain uses TRBV5-4 and TRBJ2-2, with 11 bases lining up with TRBD1. Trimming cost V 5 bases and J 6 bases; bases outside gene matches: 9. This CDR3 is 16 amino acids long. Germline values: CDR1 SGHNT, CDR2 YYREEE (reference sequence). CDR3 region: CASRPGTGGFPGELFF. The CDR3 bases are TGTGCCAGCAGACCCGGGACAGGGGGGTTCCCCGGGGAGCTGTTTTTT.

The J gene is TRBJ2-1, the V gene TRBV7-9; D possibly corresponds to TRBD2 (6 bases). The CDR3 spans 13 residues. Germline V gives CDR1 SEHNR, CDR2 FQNEAQ (reference sequence). V lost 1 base to trimming and J lost 7 bases, with 8 bases between them. CDR3 amino acids: CASSLVRGNEQFF. Here the CDR3 DNA reads TGTGCCAGCAGCTTAGTTCGGGGGAATGAGCAGTTCTTC.

The chain links TRBV10-1 to TRBJ2-1; D is perhaps TRBD2 (5 bases). CDR1 and CDR2 (germline): WNHNN, SYGVQD (reference sequence). This CDR3 comprises 14 residues. The V end was cut by 7 bases, the J end by 4 bases, with 14 bases between. As DNA, the CDR3 is TGCGCCAGCACCCCGCGGAGGTTTTACAATGAGCAGTTCTTC. This sequence encodes CASTPRRFYNEQFF.

The CDR3: CASRGGEGSYEQYF. CDR3 nucleotides: TGCGCCAGCCGGGGGGGGGAGGGCTCCTACGAGCAGTACTTC. V and J are TRBV10-2 and TRBJ2-7; 8 nucleotides align to TRBD2. The junction had 6 bases not matched to a gene; V was cut back by 8 bases and J by 0 bases. The germline gives CDR1 WSHSY, CDR2 SAAADI. This CDR3 is built from 14 residues.

With respect to this clone: At one end, the junction sequence differs from germline, possibly due to a read error. The V call is TRBV29-1, the J call TRBJ2-1; possibly TRBD1 for D (6 bases). The CDR3 length is 12 residues. CDR1 and CDR2 (germline): SQVTM, ANQGSEA. CDR3 sequence reads: CGVRTGYNEQFF. CDR3 sequence (DNA): TGCGGCGTCCGTACAGGGTACAATGAGCAGTTCTTC.

V and J are TRBV14 and TRBJ2-1; TRBD2 is a possible D gene (5 bases). Germline CDR1 and CDR2: SGHDN and FVKESK. The V end lost 3 bases, the J end lost 10 bases, and 7 bases lay between the germline ends. The CDR3 contains 11 residues. The CDR3 nucleotides are TGTGCCAGCAGCCAGAGGGAGGAGCAGTTCTTC. Protein sequence: CASSQREEQFF.

As for this clone: A read error may account for a junction end that differs from germline. The same CDR3 is also encoded by other DNA sequences in this sample. The rearrangement links TRBV18 to TRBJ2-3; D might be TRBD1 or TRBD2, each matching 6 bases. The CDR3 spans 15 residues. Looked up from germline, CDR1 is KGHSH and CDR2 is LQKENI. CDR3 amino acids: CASSGVEGSTDTQYF. CDR3 nucleotides: TGCGCCAGCTCAGGGGTGGAGGGAAGCACAGATACGCAGTATTTT.

The chain is built from TRBV7-2 and TRBJ2-5, with D uncertain. The CDR3 covers 15 residues. Germline V gene data show CDR1 as SGHTA and CDR2 as FQGNSA. Trimming took 1 base from V and 1 from J, leaving 10 bases between them. The chain's CDR3 is CASSLVWPSQETQYF. DNA for the CDR3: TGTGCCAGCAGCTTAGTGTGGCCTAGCCAAGAGACCCAGTACTTC.

V gene TRBV10-1 combines with J gene TRBJ2-2; the D is unclear. Trimming shortened V by 0 bases and J by 5 bases, and 7 bases separated the two germline ends. Germline CDR1 reads WNHNN; CDR2 reads SYGVQD (reference sequence). This CDR3 comprises 14 residues. The CDR3 loop reads CASSESFPTGELFF. CDR3 bases: TGCGCCAGCAGTGAGTCGTTTCCTACCGGGGAGCTGTTTTTT.

V and J are TRBV4-3 and TRBJ2-3; D perhaps matches TRBD1 (6 bases). The CDR3 is made up of 14 amino acids. Trimming shortened V by 1 base and J by 5 bases, and 10 bases separated the two germline ends. Germline values: CDR1 LGHNA, CDR2 YSLEER. The CDR3 DNA sequence: TGCGCCAGCAGCCAAGGGGACACTAGAGATACGCAGTATTTT. It codes for CASSQGDTRDTQYF.

V and J are TRBV5-1 and TRBJ2-3; 11 bases agree with TRBD2. Trimming removed 0 bases from V and 0 bases from J; junction bases left unmatched: 3. CDR3 length: 17 residues. CDR1 is SGHRS and CDR2 is YFSETQ in the germline V gene. The CDR3 region has the DNA TGCGCCAGCAGCTTGGCCGGGACTAGCGGTAGCACAGATACGCAGTATTTT. Its translation: CASSLAGTSGSTDTQYF.

Here the CDR3 reads CASSAVVNADYYGYTF. CDR3 DNA sequence: TGTGCCAGCAGCGCCGTAGTTAACGCAGACTACTATGGCTACACCTTC. V and J are TRBV9 and TRBJ1-2; D call uncertain. The CDR3 is 16 residues long. Germline V lookup: CDR1 SGDLS, CDR2 YYNGEE. V was clipped by 3 bases and J by 3 bases, with 18 bases between them.

The gene calls are TRBV14 and TRBJ2-7; TRBD1 matches at 9 bases. With V trimmed by 3 bases and J by 2 bases, 5 bases remained unmatched. In germline, CDR1 is SGHDN, CDR2 FVKESK. The CDR3 runs 15 residues. The DNA of the CDR3 is TGTGCCAGCAGCCAGGACAGGGGAGGAACCTACGAGCAGTACTTC. Amino acids: CASSQDRGGTYEQYF. Using reference TRBV14 and TRBJ2-7 for the parts outside the CDR3, the full variable domain is EAGVTQFPSHSVIEKGQTVTLRCDPISGHDNLYWYRRVMGKEIKFLLHFVKESKQDESGMPNNRFLAERTGGTYSTLKVQPAELEDSGVYFCASSQDRGGTYEQYFGPGTRLTVT.

This rearrangement joins TRBV7-9 to TRBJ2-3; 10 positions match TRBD2. This CDR3 comprises 16 residues. V shed 3 bases and J 4 bases; nucleotides not matched to a gene: 7. Germline assignment: CDR1 SEHNR and CDR2 FQNEAQ (reference sequence). CDR3 coding DNA: TGTGCCAGCAGCTTTCTTTCTAGCGGGAGCGCAGATACGCAGTATTTT. It codes for CASSFLSSGSADTQYF.

This chain joins TRBV18 and TRBJ1-5; 9 nucleotides match TRBD1. The germline V gene has CDR1 KGHSH and CDR2 LQKENI. The CDR3 is 15 residues long. V shed 4 bases and J 5 bases; nucleotides not matched to a gene: 6. CDR3 sequence reads: CASSLTQGADQPQHF. The CDR3 coding sequence is TGTGCCAGCTCACTCACACAGGGGGCGGATCAGCCCCAGCATTTT.

This sequence joins TRBV30 and TRBJ2-5, with D tentatively TRBD2 (7 bases). Trimming shortened V by 2 bases and J by 3 bases, and 13 bases separated the two germline ends. The CDR3 consists of 14 residues. Germline CDR1 and CDR2: GTSNPN and SVGIG (reference sequence). The CDR3: CAWSKGGGEETQYF. DNA of the CDR3: TGTGCCTGGAGTAAAGGGGGAGGGGAAGAGACCCAGTACTTC.

The J gene is TRBJ2-5, the V gene TRBV5-1, with D perhaps matching TRBD2 (6 bases). In germline, CDR1 is SGHRS, CDR2 YFSETQ. V was clipped by 0 bases and J by 2 bases, with 8 bases between them. There are 14 residues in the CDR3. CDR3: CASSLVGRQETQYF. In nucleotides, the CDR3 is TGCGCCAGCAGCTTGGTGGGGAGGCAAGAGACCCAGTACTTC.

The chain uses TRBV4-3 and TRBJ2-6; D is unresolved. Per the germline V gene, CDR1 is LGHNA and CDR2 is YSLEER. This CDR3 has 17 amino acids. The germline V and J ends were trimmed by 1 base and 4 bases, with 14 bases remaining between them. CDR3 amino acids: CASSQGASSGGANVLTF. The CDR3 DNA reads TGCGCCAGCAGCCAAGGGGCTTCGTCTGGGGGGGCCAACGTCCTGACTTTC.

The V call is TRBV30, the J call TRBJ2-7; a weak D match, TRBD2 (5 bases). The CDR3 consists of 15 residues. The ends were cut back, 1 base at V and 3 bases at J, with 16 bases in the middle. Germline loops: CDR1 GTSNPN, CDR2 SVGIG (reference sequence). The DNA of the CDR3 is TGTGCCTGGAGTGGCGGGCCAGCGCGATTCTACGAGCAGTACTTC. It yields the protein CAWSGGPARFYEQYF.

CDR3 nucleotides: TGTGCCAGCAGCTCCCAGGGGAATGAGCAGTTCTTC. Translation gives CASSSQGNEQFF. The rearrangement uses TRBV7-9 and TRBJ2-1; tentatively, D is TRBD1 (6 bases). Looked up from germline, CDR1 is SEHNR and CDR2 is FQNEAQ (reference sequence). Trimming took off 4 bases at V and 7 bases at J, with 8 bases between the two ends. The CDR3 runs to 12 residues.

CDR3 residues: CASSTRTSPTDTQYF. CDR3 DNA: TGTGCCAGCAGTACGCGGACTAGCCCCACAGATACGCAGTATTTT. The chain uses TRBV6-5 and TRBJ2-3, with TRBD2 matching over 8 bases. There are 15 residues in the CDR3. V lost 5 bases, J lost 2 bases, and 6 bases stayed unmatched. The germline CDR1 and CDR2 sequences are MNHEY and SVGAGI.

The chain is built from TRBV6-5 and TRBJ1-5; D remains ambiguous. The germline CDR1 and CDR2 sequences are MNHEY and SVGAGI. Trimming left V 4 bases short and J 0 bases short, with 7 bases between. This CDR3 has 14 residues. The CDR3 bases are TGTGCCAGCAGTTTAAAATATAGCAATCAGCCCCAGCATTTT. It is translated as CASSLKYSNQPQHF.

V gene TRBV30 combines with J gene TRBJ1-2, with D unclear. The V and J ends lost 0 bases and 8 bases respectively, with 10 bases between them. Germline CDR1 reads GTSNPN; CDR2 reads SVGIG (reference sequence). CDR3 size: 12 residues. CDR3 sequence (DNA): TGTGCCTGGAGTGTCGGAGGTTTCGGCTACACCTTC. This encodes CAWSVGGFGYTF.

The rearrangement links TRBV6-6 to TRBJ2-3, with a tentative D call TRBD2 (5 bases). V dropped 10 bases and J dropped 1 base, with 12 bases sitting between them. The CDR3 totals 13 residues. The germline gives CDR1 MNHNY, CDR2 SVGAGI (reference sequence). CDR3 sequence: CAIHPGGTDTQYF. The CDR3 coding sequence is TGTGCCATCCACCCCGGGGGCACAGATACGCAGTATTTT.

This chain uses TRBV2 with TRBJ2-2; 7 bases are a match to TRBD2. After removal of 8 bases from V and 0 bases from J, the junction contained 6 bases not matched to a gene. CDR3 size: 15 residues. Germline CDR1 SNHLY, CDR2 FYNNEI. The CDR3 sequence: CASPGRAPNTGELFF. Here the CDR3 DNA reads TGTGCCAGCCCTGGGAGGGCCCCGAACACCGGGGAGCTGTTTTTT.

The CDR3: CASSEAGGMAQYF. The CDR3 nucleotides read TGTGCCAGCAGTGAGGCAGGGGGCATGGCGCAGTATTTT. The V call is TRBV6-4, the J call TRBJ2-3; 8 bases align to TRBD1. The germline V gene encodes CDR1 MRHNA and CDR2 SNTAGT. V lost 3 bases to trimming and J lost 10 bases; unmatched junction nucleotides: 6. The CDR3 runs to 13 residues.

The chain carries TRBV5-6 and TRBJ2-3; 7 positions match TRBD1. The CDR3 length is 15 residues. Germline assignment: CDR1 SGHDT and CDR2 YYEEEE. The V and J ends lost 0 bases and 2 bases, in that order; junction bases with no gene match: 3. CDR3 DNA sequence: TGTGCCAGCAGCTTGGGTGACAGGGTCACAGATACGCAGTATTTT. It yields the protein CASSLGDRVTDTQYF.

The chain is built from TRBV25-1 and TRBJ2-5; D possibly corresponds to TRBD1 (5 bases). Germline CDR1 reads MGHDK; CDR2 reads SYGVNS. V was trimmed by 7 bases and J by 4 bases, leaving 13 bases between them. This CDR3 contains 13 residues. The CDR3 nucleotides are TGTGCCAGCACCCGGAGCAGGGTAGAGACCCAGTACTTC. Its translation is CASTRSRVETQYF.